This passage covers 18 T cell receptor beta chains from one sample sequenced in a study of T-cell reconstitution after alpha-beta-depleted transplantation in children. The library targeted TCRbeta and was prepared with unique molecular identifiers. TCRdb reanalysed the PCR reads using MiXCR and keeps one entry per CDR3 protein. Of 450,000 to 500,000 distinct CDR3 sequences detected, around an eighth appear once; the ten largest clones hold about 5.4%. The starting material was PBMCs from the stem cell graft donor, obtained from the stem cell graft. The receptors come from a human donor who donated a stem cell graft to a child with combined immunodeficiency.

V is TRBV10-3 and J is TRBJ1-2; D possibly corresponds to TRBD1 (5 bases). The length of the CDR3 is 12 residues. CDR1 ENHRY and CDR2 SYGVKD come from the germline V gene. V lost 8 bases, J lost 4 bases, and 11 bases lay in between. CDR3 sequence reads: CAIGASGYGYTF. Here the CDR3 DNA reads TGTGCCATCGGGGCGAGCGGCTATGGCTACACCTTC.

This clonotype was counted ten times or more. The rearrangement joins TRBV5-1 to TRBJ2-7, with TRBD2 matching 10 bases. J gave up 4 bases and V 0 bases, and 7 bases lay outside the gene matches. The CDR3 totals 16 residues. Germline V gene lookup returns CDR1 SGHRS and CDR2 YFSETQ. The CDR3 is CASSLELAGVGYEQYF. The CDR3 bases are TGCGCCAGCAGCTTGGAGCTAGCGGGAGTAGGGTACGAGCAGTACTTC.

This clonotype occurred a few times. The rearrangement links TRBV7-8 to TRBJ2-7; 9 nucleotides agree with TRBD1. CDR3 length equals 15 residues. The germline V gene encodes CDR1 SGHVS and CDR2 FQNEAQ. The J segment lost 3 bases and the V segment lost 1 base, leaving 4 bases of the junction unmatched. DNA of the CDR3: TGTGCCAGCAGCTTAGGGGACAGGGTTTTCTACGAGCAGTACTTC. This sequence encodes CASSLGDRVFYEQYF. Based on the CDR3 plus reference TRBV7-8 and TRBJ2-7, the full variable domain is GAGVSQSPRYKVAKRGQDVALRCDPISGHVSLFWYQQALGQGPEFLTYFQNEAQLDKSGLPSDRFFAERPEGSVSTLKIQRTQQEDSAVYLCASSLGDRVFYEQYFGPGTRLTVT.

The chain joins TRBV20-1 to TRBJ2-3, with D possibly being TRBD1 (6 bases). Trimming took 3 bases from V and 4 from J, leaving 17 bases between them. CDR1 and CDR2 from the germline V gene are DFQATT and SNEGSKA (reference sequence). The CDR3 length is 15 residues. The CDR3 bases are TGCAGTGCTAGGCCTCGGGCAGGGGCCTCAGATACGCAGTATTTT. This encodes CSARPRAGASDTQYF.

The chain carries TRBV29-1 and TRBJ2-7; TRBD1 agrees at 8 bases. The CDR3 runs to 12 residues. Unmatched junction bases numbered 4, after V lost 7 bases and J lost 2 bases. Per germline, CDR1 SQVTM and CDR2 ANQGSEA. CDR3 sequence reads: CSGGTGPYEQYF. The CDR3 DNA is TGCAGCGGCGGGACAGGCCCCTACGAGCAGTACTTC.

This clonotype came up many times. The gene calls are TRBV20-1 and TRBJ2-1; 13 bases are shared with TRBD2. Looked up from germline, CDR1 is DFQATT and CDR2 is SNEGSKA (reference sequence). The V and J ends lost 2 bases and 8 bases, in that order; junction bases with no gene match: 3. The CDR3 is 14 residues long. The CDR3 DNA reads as TGCAGTGCTAGACACGGGACTAGCGGGGATGAGCAGTTCTTC. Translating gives CSARHGTSGDEQFF.

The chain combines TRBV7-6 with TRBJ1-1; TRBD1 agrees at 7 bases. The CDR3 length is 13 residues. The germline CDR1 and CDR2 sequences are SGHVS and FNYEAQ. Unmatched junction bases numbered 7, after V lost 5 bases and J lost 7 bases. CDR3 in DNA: TGTGCCAGCAGCCCGGCAGGGGGGAGTGAAGCTTTCTTT. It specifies CASSPAGGSEAFF.

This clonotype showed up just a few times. The DNA of the CDR3 is TGTGCCAGCAGTTCTAGCGCCTACAATGAGCAGTTCTTC. It translates to CASSSSAYNEQFF. V and J are TRBV6-6 and TRBJ2-1; the D gene is possibly TRBD2 (6 bases). Trimming cost V 4 bases and J 2 bases, with 6 bases left between them. The CDR3 is made up of 13 amino acids. Germline V gene data show CDR1 as MNHNY and CDR2 as SVGAGI (reference sequence).

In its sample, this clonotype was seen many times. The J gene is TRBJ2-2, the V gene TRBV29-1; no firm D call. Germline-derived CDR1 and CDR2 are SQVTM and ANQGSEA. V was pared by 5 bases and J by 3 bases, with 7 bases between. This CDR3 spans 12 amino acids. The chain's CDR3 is CSVKPYTGELFF. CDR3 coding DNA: TGCAGCGTTAAGCCGTACACCGGGGAGCTGTTTTTT.

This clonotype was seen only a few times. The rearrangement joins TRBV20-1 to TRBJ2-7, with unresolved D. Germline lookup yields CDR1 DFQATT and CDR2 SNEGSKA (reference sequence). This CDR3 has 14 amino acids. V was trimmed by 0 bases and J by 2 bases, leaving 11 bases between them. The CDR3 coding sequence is TGCAGTGCTAGAGATACGACACTCACCTACGAGCAGTACTTC. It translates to CSARDTTLTYEQYF.

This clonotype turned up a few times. The CDR3 region has the DNA TGTGCCAGCAGTTACTTGGGCGTAACAGCCCTGATGAACACTGAAGCTTTCTTT. Protein product: CASSYLGVTALMNTEAFF. V and J are TRBV6-2 or TRBV6-3 and TRBJ1-1; D ambiguous. V was pared by 1 base and J by 0 bases, with 18 bases between. Germline V CDR1 and CDR2: MNHEY, SVGEGT. The CDR3 consists of 18 residues.

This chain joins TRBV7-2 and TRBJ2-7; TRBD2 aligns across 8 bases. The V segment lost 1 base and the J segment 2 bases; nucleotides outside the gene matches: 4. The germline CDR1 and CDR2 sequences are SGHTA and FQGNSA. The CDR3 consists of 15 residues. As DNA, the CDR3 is TGTGCCAGCAGCTTAGGTAGCGGGGAACCCTACGAGCAGTACTTC. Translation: CASSLGSGEPYEQYF.

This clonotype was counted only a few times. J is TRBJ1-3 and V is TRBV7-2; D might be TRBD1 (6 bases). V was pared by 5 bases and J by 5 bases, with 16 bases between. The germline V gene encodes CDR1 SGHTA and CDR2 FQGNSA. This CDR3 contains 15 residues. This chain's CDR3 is CASSNSGTIRNTIYF. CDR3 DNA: TGTGCCAGCAGCAACTCCGGGACAATCAGAAACACCATATATTTT.

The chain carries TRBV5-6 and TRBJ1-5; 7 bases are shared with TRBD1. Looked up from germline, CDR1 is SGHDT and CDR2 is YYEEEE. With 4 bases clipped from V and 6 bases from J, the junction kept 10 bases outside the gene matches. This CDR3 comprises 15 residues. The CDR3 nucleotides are TGTGCCAGCAGCCAGACGAGGGGGCAAAGTCAGCCCCAGCATTTT. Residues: CASSQTRGQSQPQHF.

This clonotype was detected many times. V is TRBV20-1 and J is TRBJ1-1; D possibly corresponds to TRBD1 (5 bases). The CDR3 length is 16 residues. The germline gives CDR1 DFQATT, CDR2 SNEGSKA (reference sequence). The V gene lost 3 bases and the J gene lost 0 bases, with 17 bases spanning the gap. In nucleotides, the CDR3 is TGCAGTGCTAGGCCACCGACCGCGACAGTGAACACTGAAGCTTTCTTT. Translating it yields CSARPPTATVNTEAFF.

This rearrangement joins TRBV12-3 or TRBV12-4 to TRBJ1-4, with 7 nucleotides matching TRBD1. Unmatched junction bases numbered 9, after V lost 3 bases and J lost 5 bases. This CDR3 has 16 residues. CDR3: CASSLRGQFINEKLFF. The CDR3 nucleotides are TGTGCCAGCAGTTTGAGGGGACAGTTCATCAATGAAAAACTGTTTTTT.

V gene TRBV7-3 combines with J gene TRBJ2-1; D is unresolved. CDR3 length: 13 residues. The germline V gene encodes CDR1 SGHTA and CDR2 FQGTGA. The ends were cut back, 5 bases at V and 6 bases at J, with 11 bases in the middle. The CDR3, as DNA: TGTGCCAGCAGCCCCGACTTACTCAATGAGCAGTTCTTC. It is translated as CASSPDLLNEQFF.

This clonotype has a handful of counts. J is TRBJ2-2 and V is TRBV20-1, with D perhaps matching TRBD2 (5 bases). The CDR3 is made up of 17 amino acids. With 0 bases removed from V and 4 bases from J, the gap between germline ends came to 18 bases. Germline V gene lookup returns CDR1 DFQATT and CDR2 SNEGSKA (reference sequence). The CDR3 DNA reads TGCAGTGCTAGAGATGGCGGACTGGCGGGCGGCACCGGGGAGCTGTTTTTT. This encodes CSARDGGLAGGTGELFF.